This entry lists 13 T cell receptor beta chains sequenced from one sample in a study of blood T cell repertoires in COVID-19. Libraries were prepared by immunoSEQ multiplex PCR; TCRdb keeps only in-frame clonotypes and omits some of them. The sample holds more than 110,000 clones, 65% to 85% seen once. Sequences were obtained from peripheral blood. Receptors were obtained from an older woman with acute or convalescent COVID-19.

The gene calls are TRBV7-6 and TRBJ2-1, with 7 bases aligning to TRBD1. Germline trimming cut 0 bases from V and 3 bases from J; bases unmatched to any gene: 2. The CDR3 has 15 amino acids. The germline V gene has CDR1 SGHVS and CDR2 FNYEAQ. DNA of the CDR3: TGTGCCAGCAGCTTAGCGGGACAGTACTACAATGAGCAGTTCTTC. This encodes CASSLAGQYYNEQFF.

The rearrangement uses TRBV6-5 and TRBJ2-7; D remains unclear. V dropped 8 bases and J dropped 3 bases, with 17 bases sitting between them. The CDR3 is 14 amino acids. CDR1 is MNHEY, CDR2 SVGAGI, per germline. CDR3 nucleotide sequence: TGTGCCAGCGGTTTAGAAACCGCTATCTACGAGCAGTACTTC. Residues: CASGLETAIYEQYF.

The gene calls are TRBV4-3 and TRBJ2-7; 10 nucleotides line up with TRBD2. After removal of 5 bases from V and 3 bases from J, the junction contained 7 bases not matched to a gene. Per germline, CDR1 LGHNA and CDR2 YSLEER. CDR3 size: 15 residues. The CDR3 nucleotides are TGCGCCAGCAGCGAAAGACCTAGCGGGAGCTACGAGCAGTACTTC. It is translated as CASSERPSGSYEQYF.

The gene calls are TRBV7-2 and TRBJ2-3, with D unclear. Germline V gene data show CDR1 as SGHTA and CDR2 as FQGNSA. V gave up 2 bases and J gave up 3 bases, with 9 bases separating them. The CDR3 spans 14 residues. In DNA, the CDR3 is TGTGCCAGCAGCTTACAGGCCTCAACAGATACGCAGTATTTT. It encodes CASSLQASTDTQYF.

The V gene is TRBV19, the J gene TRBJ1-5, with D possibly being TRBD1 (6 bases). Deletions cut 6 bases from V and 0 bases from J, with 15 bases between. The CDR3 sequence is 16 residues long. CDR1 is LNHDA, CDR2 SQIVND, per germline (reference sequence). This chain's CDR3 is CASRGQALYSNQPQHF. In nucleotides, the CDR3 is TGTGCCAGTAGGGGACAAGCCCTGTATAGCAATCAGCCCCAGCATTTT.

J is TRBJ1-1 and V is TRBV28; D is possibly TRBD1 (6 bases). Germline V CDR1 and CDR2: MDHEN, SYDVKM. The CDR3 sequence is 16 residues long. Deletions cut 7 bases from V and 1 base from J, with 19 bases between. The CDR3 is CASNPRGRGRNTEAFF. In DNA, the CDR3 is TGTGCCAGCAACCCTAGGGGCAGGGGTCGGAACACTGAAGCTTTCTTT.

The J gene is TRBJ2-5, the V gene TRBV5-4; 12 bases align to TRBD2. The CDR3 has 16 residues. Losses at the gene ends were 1 base for V and 5 bases for J; bases not matched to a gene: 6. Germline V gene sequence: CDR1 SGHNT, CDR2 YYREEE (reference sequence). Here the CDR3 DNA reads TGTGCCAGCAGCTTGTGGGCTAGCGGGAGGGGGGAGACCCAGTACTTC. It yields the protein CASSLWASGRGETQYF.

This chain uses TRBV7-2 with TRBJ1-1; 10 bases fit TRBD1. This CDR3 is 16 amino acids long. Germline CDR1 reads SGHTA; CDR2 reads FQGNSA. The V segment lost 5 bases and the J segment 0 bases; nucleotides outside the gene matches: 6. The CDR3 DNA follows: TGTGCCAGCAGCAGAAGGACAGGGGGTATGAACACTGAAGCTTTCTTT. Its translation is CASSRRTGGMNTEAFF.

The rearrangement joins TRBV7-9 to TRBJ2-3, with 8 bases lining up with TRBD1. The CDR3 covers 17 residues. V gave up 2 bases and J gave up 2 bases; unmatched junction bases: 9. Germline V gene sequence: CDR1 SEHNR, CDR2 FQNEAQ (reference sequence). The CDR3: CASSLPIDRGHTDTQYF. DNA for the CDR3: TGTGCCAGCAGCTTACCGATTGACAGGGGACACACAGATACGCAGTATTTT.

The chain is built from TRBV28 and TRBJ2-3; perhaps TRBD2 as D (5 bases). CDR3 length equals 13 residues. Trimming left V 7 bases short and J 0 bases short, with 8 bases between. Germline lookup yields CDR1 MDHEN and CDR2 SYDVKM. CDR3 sequence (DNA): TGTGCCAGCACAGACTACAGCACAGATACGCAGTATTTT. Protein sequence: CASTDYSTDTQYF.

The chain couples TRBV2 to TRBJ2-5; 9 bases align to TRBD1. The V and J ends lost 5 bases and 12 bases, in that order; junction bases with no gene match: 4. The germline gives CDR1 SNHLY, CDR2 FYNNEI. The CDR3 contains 11 residues. The CDR3 nucleotides are TGTGCCAGCAGTCTAAGACAGGGGGAGTACTTC. It is translated as CASSLRQGEYF.

This clone was seen a single time. This chain joins TRBV5-4 and TRBJ1-2; D gene uncertain. CDR3 size: 12 residues. Germline V gene data show CDR1 as SGHNT and CDR2 as YYREEE (reference sequence). The V end lost 0 bases, the J end lost 6 bases, and 6 bases lay between the germline ends. The CDR3 loop reads CASSLVGDGYTF. The CDR3 DNA sequence: TGTGCCAGCAGCTTGGTCGGGGATGGCTACACCTTC.

The V gene is TRBV2, the J gene TRBJ2-1, with a possible D match to TRBD2 (6 bases). V was pared by 7 bases and J by 3 bases, with 13 bases between. The CDR3 is 14 residues long. Germline CDR1 reads SNHLY; CDR2 reads FYNNEI. CDR3 DNA: TGTGCCAGCATCTGGGGTAGCGGCTACAATGAGCAGTTCTTC. Residues: CASIWGSGYNEQFF.